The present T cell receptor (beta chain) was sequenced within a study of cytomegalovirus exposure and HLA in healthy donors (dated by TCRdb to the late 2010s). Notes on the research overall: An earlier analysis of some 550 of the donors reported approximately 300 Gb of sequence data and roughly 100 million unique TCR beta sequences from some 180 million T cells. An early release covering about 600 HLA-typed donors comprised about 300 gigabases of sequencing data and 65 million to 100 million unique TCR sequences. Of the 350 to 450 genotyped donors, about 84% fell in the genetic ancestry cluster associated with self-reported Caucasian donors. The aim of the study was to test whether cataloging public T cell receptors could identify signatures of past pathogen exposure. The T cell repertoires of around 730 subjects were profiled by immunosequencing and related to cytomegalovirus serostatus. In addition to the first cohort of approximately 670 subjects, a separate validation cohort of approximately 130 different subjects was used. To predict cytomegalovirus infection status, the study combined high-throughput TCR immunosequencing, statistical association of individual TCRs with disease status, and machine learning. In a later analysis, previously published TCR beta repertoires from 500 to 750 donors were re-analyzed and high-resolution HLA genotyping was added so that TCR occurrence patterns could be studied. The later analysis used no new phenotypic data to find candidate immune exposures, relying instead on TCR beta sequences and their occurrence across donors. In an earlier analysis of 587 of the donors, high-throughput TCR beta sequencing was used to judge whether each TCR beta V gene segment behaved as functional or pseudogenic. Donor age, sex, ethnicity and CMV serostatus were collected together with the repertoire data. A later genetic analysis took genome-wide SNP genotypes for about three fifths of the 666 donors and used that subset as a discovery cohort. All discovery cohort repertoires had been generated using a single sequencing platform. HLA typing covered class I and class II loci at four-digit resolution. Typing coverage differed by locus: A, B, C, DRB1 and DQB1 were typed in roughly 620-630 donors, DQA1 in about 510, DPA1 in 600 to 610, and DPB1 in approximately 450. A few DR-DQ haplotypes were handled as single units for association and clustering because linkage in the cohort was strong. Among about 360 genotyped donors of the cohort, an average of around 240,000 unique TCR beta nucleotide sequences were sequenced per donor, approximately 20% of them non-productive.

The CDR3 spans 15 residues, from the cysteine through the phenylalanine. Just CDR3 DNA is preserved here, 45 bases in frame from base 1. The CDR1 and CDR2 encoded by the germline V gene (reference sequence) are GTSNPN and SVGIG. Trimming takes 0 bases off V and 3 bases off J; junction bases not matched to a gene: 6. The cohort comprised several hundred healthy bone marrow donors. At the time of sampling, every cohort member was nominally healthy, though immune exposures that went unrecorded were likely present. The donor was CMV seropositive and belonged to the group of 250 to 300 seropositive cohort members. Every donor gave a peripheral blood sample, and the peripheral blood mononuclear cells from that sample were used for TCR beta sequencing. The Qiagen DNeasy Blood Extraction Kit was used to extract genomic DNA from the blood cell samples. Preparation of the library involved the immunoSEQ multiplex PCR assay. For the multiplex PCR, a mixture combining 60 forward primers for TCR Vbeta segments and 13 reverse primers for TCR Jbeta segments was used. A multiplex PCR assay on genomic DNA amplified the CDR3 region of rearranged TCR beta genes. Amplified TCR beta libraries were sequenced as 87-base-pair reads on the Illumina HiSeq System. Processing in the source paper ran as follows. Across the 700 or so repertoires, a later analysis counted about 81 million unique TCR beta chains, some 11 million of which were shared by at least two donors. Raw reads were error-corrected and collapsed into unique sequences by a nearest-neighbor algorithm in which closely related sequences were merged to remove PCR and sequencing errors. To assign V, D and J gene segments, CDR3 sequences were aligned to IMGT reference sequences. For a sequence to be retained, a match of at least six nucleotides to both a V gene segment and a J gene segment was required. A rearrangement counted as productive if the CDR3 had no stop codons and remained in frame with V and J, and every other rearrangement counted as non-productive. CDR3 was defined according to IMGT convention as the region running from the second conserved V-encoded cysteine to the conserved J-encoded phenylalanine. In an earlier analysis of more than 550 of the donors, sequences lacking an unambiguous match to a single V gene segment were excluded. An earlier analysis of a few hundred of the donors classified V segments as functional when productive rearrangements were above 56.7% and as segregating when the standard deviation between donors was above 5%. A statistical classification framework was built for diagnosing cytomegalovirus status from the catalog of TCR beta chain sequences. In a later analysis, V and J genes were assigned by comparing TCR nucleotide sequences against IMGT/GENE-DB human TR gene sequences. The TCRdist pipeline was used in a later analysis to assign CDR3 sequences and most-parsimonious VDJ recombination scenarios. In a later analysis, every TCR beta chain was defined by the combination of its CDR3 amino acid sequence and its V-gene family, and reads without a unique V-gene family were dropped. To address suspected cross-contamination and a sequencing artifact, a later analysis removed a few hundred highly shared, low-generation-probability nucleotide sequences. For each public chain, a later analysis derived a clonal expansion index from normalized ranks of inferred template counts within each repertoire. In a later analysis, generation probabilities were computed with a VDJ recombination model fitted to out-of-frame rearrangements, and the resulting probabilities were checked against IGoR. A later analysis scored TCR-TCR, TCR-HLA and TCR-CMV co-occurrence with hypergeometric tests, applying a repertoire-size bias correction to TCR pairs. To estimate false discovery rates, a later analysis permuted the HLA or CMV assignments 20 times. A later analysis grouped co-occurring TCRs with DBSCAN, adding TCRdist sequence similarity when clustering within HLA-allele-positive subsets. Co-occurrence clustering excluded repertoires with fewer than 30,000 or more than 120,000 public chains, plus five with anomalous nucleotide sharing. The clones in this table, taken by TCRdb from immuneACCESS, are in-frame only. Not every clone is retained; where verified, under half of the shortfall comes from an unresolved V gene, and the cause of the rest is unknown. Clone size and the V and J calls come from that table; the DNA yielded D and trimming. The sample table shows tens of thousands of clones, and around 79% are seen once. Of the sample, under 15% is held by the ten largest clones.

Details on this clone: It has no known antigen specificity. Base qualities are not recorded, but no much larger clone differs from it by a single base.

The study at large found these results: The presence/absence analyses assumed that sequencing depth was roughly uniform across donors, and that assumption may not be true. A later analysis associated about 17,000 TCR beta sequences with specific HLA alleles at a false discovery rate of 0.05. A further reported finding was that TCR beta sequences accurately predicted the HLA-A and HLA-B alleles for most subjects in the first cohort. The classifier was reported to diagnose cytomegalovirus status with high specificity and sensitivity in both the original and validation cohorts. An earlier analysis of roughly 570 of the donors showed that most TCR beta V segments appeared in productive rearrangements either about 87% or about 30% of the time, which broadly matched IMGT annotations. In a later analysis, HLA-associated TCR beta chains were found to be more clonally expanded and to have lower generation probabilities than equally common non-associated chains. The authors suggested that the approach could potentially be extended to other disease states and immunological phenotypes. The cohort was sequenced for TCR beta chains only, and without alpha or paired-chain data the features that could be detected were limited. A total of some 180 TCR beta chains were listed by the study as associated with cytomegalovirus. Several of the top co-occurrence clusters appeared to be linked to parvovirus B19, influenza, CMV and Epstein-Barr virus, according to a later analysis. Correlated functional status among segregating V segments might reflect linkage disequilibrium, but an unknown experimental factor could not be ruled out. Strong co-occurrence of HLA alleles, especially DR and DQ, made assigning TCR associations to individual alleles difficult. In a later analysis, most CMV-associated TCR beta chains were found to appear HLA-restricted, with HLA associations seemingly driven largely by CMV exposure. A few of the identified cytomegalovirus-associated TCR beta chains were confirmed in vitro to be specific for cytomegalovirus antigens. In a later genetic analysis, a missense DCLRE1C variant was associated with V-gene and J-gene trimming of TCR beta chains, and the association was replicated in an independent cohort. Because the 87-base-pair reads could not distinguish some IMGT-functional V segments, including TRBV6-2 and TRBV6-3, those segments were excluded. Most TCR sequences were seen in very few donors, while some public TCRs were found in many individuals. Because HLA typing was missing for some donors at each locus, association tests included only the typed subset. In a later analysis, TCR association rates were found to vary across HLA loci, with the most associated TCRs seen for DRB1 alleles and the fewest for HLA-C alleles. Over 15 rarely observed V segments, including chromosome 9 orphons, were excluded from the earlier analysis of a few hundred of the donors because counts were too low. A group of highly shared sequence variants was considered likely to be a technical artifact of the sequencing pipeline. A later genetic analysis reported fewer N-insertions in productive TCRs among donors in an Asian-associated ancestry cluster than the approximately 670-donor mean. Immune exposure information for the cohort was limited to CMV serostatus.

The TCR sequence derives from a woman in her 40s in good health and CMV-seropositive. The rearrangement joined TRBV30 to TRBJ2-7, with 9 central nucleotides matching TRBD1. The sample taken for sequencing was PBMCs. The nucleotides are TGTGCCTGGAGTGTAGGCGGGACAGGGATCTACGAGCAGTACTTC. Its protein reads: CAWSVGGTGIYEQYF.